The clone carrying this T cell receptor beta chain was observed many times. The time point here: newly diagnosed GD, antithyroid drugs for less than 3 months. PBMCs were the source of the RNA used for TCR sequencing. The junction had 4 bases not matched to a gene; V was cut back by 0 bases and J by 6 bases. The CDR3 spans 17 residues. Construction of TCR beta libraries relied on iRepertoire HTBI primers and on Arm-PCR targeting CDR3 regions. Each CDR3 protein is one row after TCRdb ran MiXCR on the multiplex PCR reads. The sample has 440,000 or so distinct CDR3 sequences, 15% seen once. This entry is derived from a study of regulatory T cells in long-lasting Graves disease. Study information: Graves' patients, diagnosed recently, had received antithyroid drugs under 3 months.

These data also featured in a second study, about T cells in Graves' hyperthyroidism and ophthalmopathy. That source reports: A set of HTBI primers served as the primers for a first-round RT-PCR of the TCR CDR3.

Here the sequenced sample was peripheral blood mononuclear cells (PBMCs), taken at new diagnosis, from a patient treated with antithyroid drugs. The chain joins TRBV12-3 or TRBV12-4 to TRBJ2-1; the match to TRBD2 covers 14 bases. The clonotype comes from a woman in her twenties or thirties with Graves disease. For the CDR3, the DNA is TGTGCCAGCAGTTTAGCGCTGGGGACTAGCGGGAGCAATGAGCAGTTCTTC. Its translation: CASSLALGTSGSNEQFF.